The rows below give T cell receptor beta chains drawn from one sample of a study of CD8+ T cells in alopecia areata. The protocol was immunoSEQ multiplex PCR, while the TCRdb copy is restricted to in-frame clones and leaves out a portion. The data contain approximately 280,000 clones, roughly 60% of them singletons. The specimen comprised CD4+ T cells sorted from blood, sampled at week 24, from a patient treated with tofacitinib. The receptors shown here come from a human donor with alopecia areata. The CDR3 runs from the conserved cysteine through the conserved F or W. The D gene is left open where the match is weak. Rows may omit the clone size; those that give it use once, few, many or a size class.

TRBJ1-5 | TRBD1 | NA | TRBV19 | CASSSQGGLTGNQPQHF | TGTGCCAGTAGTAGCCAGGGGGGGTTGACGGGCAATCAGCCCCAGCATTTT
TRBJ2-5 | NA | NA | TRBV11-2 | CASSLSLGETQYF | TGTGCCAGCAGCTTATCGCTGGGGGAGACCCAGTACTTC
TRBJ2-1 | TRBD1 | NA | TRBV5-1 | CASTQTGGSYNEQFF | TGCGCCAGCACCCAAACAGGGGGATCCTACAATGAGCAGTTCTTC
TRBJ1-6 | NA | NA | TRBV5-1 | CASSAHMENSPLHF | TGCGCCAGCAGCGCCCACATGGAAAATTCACCCCTCCACTTT
TRBJ1-2 | TRBD1 | NA | TRBV9 | CASSVYQQGNYGYTF | TGTGCCAGCAGCGTGTATCAACAGGGGAACTATGGCTACACCTTC
TRBJ2-5 | NA | once | TRBV29-1 | CSVERQQETQYF | TGCAGCGTTGAGAGGCAGCAAGAGACCCAGTACTTC
TRBJ2-4 | NA | NA | TRBV5-6 | CASSFSGHFILQYF | TGTGCCAGCAGCTTCTCGGGACACTTTATCCTTCAGTACTTC
TRBJ1-1 | TRBD1 | NA | TRBV25-1 | CASSPTGDTEAFF | TGTGCCAGCAGTCCGACAGGGGATACTGAAGCTTTCTTT
TRBJ1-2 | TRBD1 | NA | TRBV4-2 | CASSQDLRQGRKGYTF | TGTGCCAGCAGCCAAGATCTGCGACAGGGGCGCAAAGGCTACACCTTC
TRBJ1-1 | NA | few | TRBV4-1 | CASSQARGTEAFF | TGCGCCAGCAGCCAAGCGCGCGGCACTGAAGCTTTCTTT
TRBJ2-1 | TRBD1 | NA | TRBV5-1 | CASSFRPGQGYNEQFF | TGCGCCAGCAGCTTTAGGCCGGGACAGGGCTACAATGAGCAGTTCTTC
TRBJ1-1 | NA | NA | TRBV6-1 | CASSEGGRAEAFF | TGTGCCAGCAGTGAAGGGGGCCGGGCTGAAGCTTTCTTT
TRBJ1-2 | NA | few | TRBV30 | CAWRQSVYGYTF | TGTGCCTGGCGCCAATCAGTTTATGGCTACACCTTC
TRBJ2-1 | TRBD1 | NA | TRBV29-1 | CSVPGQGASNEQFF | TGCAGCGTTCCCGGACAGGGGGCATCCAATGAGCAGTTCTTC
TRBJ2-3 | TRBD2 | NA | TRBV7-2 | CASSLTGLALSTDTQYF | TGTGCCAGCAGCTTAACAGGACTAGCTCTCAGCACAGATACGCAGTATTTT
TRBJ1-1 | NA | NA | TRBV30 | CAWRQVANTEAFF | TGTGCCTGGAGACAAGTCGCGAACACTGAAGCTTTCTTT
TRBJ1-5 | NA | NA | TRBV5-4 | CASSLYQPQHF | TGTGCCAGCAGCTTGTATCAGCCCCAGCATTTT
TRBJ2-4 | TRBD1 | NA | TRBV27 | CASSSLKTGVKNIQYF | TGTGCCAGCAGTTCCCTCAAGACAGGGGTCAAAAACATTCAGTACTTC
TRBJ1-1 | TRBD1 | few | TRBV2 | CASRGSGTVEAFF | TGTGCCAGCAGGGGATCCGGGACAGTAGAAGCTTTCTTT
TRBJ1-6 | NA | NA | TRBV30 | CAWSALPNLGSYNSPLHF | TGTGCCTGGAGCGCGCTCCCCAACCTCGGTTCCTATAATTCACCCCTCCACTTT
TRBJ2-7 | NA | NA | TRBV11-2 | CASSLEVYSYEQYF | TGTGCCAGCAGCTTAGAAGTCTACTCCTACGAGCAGTACTTC
TRBJ2-5 | TRBD1 | NA | TRBV7-3 | CASSFQGAGETQYF | TGTGCCAGCAGCTTCCAGGGGGCCGGGGAGACCCAGTACTTC
TRBJ1-1 | NA | NA | TRBV30 | CAWNLGTLNTEAFF | TGCGCCTGGAATTTGGGGACCCTGAACACTGAAGCTTTCTTT
TRBJ1-1 | NA | NA | TRBV5-1 | CASSLGYTHSNTEAFF | TGCGCCAGCAGCTTGGGTTACACACACTCGAACACTGAAGCTTTCTTT
TRBJ1-2 | TRBD1 | few | TRBV10-3 | CAISSGQGISF | TGTGCCATCAGTTCCGGACAGGGAATCTCCTTC
TRBJ1-1 | NA | NA | TRBV30 | CAWSATSNTEAFF | TGTGCCTGGAGTGCCACCTCGAACACTGAAGCTTTCTTT
TRBJ2-1 | NA | NA | TRBV9 | CASSPPGVNEQFF | TGTGCCAGCAGCCCCCCTGGGGTCAATGAGCAGTTCTTC
TRBJ2-6 | NA | few | TRBV2 | CASRRSTAGANVLTF | TGTGCCAGCAGGAGGAGTACGGCTGGGGCCAACGTCCTGACTTTC
TRBJ2-7 | NA | NA | TRBV2 | CASSERGGLTRQYF | TGTGCCAGCAGTGAAAGGGGTGGTTTAACGCGGCAGTACTTC
TRBJ2-3 | TRBD1 | few | TRBV29-1 | CSVEDRDRGVRDTQYF | TGCAGCGTTGAAGATCGGGACAGGGGGGTGAGGGATACGCAGTATTTT
TRBJ2-7 | NA | NA | TRBV4-1 | CASSLTPLDYSAGEQYF | TGCGCCAGCAGCCTTACTCCTCTCGACTATTCGGCGGGCGAGCAGTACTTC
TRBJ2-7 | NA | few | TRBV11-2 | CASSLDGWVVNF | TGTGCCAGCAGCTTAGATGGATGGGTAGTGAACTTC
TRBJ2-3 | NA | NA | TRBV2 | CASSERESRDTQYF | TGTGCCAGCAGTGAACGGGAGTCTCGAGATACGCAGTATTTT
TRBJ2-3 | NA | few | TRBV5-4 | CASSLRGGDTQYF | TGTGCCAGCAGCTTGCGGGGAGGCGATACGCAGTATTTT
TRBJ2-5 | NA | NA | TRBV7-2 | CASSLGVGRETQYF | TGTGCCAGCAGCTTAGGAGTCGGCCGGGAGACCCAGTACTTC
TRBJ1-2 | TRBD1 | NA | TRBV27 | CASSVTGALYGYTF | TGTGCCAGCAGTGTGACAGGGGCCCTCTATGGCTACACCTTC
TRBJ2-7 | NA | NA | TRBV15 | CATSRDRLNPLSEQYF | TGTGCCACCAGCAGAGATAGGCTAAACCCCCTCTCCGAGCAGTACTTC